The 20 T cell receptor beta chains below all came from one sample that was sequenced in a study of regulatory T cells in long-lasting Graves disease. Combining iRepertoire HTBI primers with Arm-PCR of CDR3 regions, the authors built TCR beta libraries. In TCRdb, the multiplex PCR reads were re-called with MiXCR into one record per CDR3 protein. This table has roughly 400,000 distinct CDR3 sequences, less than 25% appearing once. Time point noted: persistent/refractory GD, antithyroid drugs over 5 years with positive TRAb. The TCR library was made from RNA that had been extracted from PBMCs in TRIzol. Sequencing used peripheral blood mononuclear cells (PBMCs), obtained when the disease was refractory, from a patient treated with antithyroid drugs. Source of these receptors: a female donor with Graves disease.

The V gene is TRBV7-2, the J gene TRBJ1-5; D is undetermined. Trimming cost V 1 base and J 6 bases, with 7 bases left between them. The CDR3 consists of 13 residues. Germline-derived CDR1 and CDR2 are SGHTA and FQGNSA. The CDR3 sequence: CASSLGGCQPQHF. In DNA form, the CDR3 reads TGTGCCAGCAGCTTAGGGGGTTGTCAGCCCCAGCATTTT.

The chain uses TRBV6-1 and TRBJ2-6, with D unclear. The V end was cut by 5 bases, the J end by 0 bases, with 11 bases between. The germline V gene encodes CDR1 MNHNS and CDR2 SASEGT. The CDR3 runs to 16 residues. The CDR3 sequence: CASSPTRSSGANVLTF. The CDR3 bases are TGTGCCAGCAGTCCAACGAGGAGCTCTGGGGCCAACGTCCTGACTTTC.

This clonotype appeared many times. CDR3 in DNA: TGTGCCAGCAGTGTCGGGGGGGCTACCTACGAGCAGTACTTC. Its protein is CASSVGGATYEQYF. V gene TRBV2 combines with J gene TRBJ2-7; 8 positions agree with TRBD2. The V gene's germline CDR1 is SNHLY and CDR2 FYNNEI. This CDR3 is built from 14 residues. Trimming at V came to 4 bases and at J to 2 bases, leaving 4 bases not matched to a gene.

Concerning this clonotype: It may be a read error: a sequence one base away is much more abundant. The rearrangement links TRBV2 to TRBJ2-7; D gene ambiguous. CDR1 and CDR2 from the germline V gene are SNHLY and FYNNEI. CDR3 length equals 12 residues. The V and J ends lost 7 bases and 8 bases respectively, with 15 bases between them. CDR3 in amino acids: CASTPGPGKQYF. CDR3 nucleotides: TGTGCCAGCACCCCCGGGCCGGGTAAGCAGTACTTC. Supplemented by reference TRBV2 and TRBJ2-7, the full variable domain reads EPEVTQTPSHQVTQMGQEVILRCVPISNHLYFYWYRQILGQKVEFLVSFYNNEISEKSEIFDDQFSVERPDGSNFTLKIRSTKLEDSAMYFCASTPGPGKQYFGPGTRLTVT.

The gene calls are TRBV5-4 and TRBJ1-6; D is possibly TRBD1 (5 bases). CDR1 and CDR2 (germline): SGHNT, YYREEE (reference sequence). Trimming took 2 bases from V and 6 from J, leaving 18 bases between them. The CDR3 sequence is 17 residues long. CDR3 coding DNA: TGTGCCAGCAGCTTAGGAACAGGCTTATTTCGTAATTCACCCCTCCACTTT. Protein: CASSLGTGLFRNSPLHF.

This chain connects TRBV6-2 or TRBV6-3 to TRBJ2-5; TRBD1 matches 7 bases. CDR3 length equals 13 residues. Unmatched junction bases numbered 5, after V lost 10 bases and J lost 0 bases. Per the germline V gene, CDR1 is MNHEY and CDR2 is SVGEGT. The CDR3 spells CATSTGYQETQYF. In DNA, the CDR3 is TGTGCCACCTCGACAGGGTACCAAGAGACCCAGTACTTC.

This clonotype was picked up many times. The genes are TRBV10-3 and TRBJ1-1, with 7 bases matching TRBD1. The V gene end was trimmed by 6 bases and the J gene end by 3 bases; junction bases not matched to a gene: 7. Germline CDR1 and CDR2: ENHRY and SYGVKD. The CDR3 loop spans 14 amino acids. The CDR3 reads CAISQGGADTEAFF. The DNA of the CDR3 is TGTGCCATCAGCCAAGGGGGCGCGGACACTGAAGCTTTCTTT.

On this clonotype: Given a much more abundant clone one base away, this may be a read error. The CDR3 DNA reads TGTGCCAGCAGTTACCTGCGTCTAGCAGACTCCTACGAGCAGTACTTC. Its protein is CASSYLRLADSYEQYF. The gene calls are TRBV6-2 or TRBV6-3 and TRBJ2-7; tentative D call: TRBD2 (5 bases). The CDR3 totals 16 residues. V lost 2 bases and J lost 0, with 14 bases in between. Germline CDR1 reads MNHEY; CDR2 reads SVGEGT.

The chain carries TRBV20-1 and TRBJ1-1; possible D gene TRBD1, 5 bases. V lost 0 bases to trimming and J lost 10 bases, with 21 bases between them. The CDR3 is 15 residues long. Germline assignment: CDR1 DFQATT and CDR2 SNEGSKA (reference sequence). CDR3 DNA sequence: TGCAGTGCTAGAGATCGGGTGGTCGGGGGTCCGGTAGCTTTCTTT. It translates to CSARDRVVGGPVAFF.

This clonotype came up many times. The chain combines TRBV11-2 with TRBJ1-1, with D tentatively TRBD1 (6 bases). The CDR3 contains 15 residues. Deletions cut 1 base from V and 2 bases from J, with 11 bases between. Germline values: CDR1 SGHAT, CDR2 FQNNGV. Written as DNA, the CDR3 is TGTGCCAGCAGCTTAGTCAGGGGACCTAACACTGAAGCTTTCTTT. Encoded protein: CASSLVRGPNTEAFF. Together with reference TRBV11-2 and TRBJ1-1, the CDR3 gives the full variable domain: EAGVAQSPRYKIIEKRQSVAFWCNPISGHATLYWYQQILGQGPKLLIQFQNNGVVDDSQLPKDRFSAERLKGVDSTLKIQPAKLEDSAVYLCASSLVRGPNTEAFFGQGTRLTVV.

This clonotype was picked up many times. For the CDR3, the DNA is TGTGCTAGTGGTTGGACGGGACAGGGGGCCTGGGAGACCCAGTACTTC. Translation: CASGWTGQGAWETQYF. The rearrangement links TRBV12-5 to TRBJ2-5; 12 bases line up with TRBD1. V lost 4 bases to trimming and J lost 5 bases; unmatched junction nucleotides: 8. The CDR3 contains 16 residues. From germline, CDR1 is LGHNT and CDR2 FRNRAP.

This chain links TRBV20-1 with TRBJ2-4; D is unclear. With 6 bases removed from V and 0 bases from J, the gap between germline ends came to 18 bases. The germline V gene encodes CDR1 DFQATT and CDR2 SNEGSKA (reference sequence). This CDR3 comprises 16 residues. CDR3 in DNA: TGCAGTGCCATGGGCCCCGAGGTTCTAGCCAAAAACATTCAGTACTTC. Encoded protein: CSAMGPEVLAKNIQYF.

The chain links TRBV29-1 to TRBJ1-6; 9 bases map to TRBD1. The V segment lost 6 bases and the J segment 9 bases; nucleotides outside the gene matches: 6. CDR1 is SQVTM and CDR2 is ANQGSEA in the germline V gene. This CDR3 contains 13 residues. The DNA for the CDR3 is TGCAGCGTGCGGACAGGGGAAGGTTCACCCCTCCACTTT. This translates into CSVRTGEGSPLHF.

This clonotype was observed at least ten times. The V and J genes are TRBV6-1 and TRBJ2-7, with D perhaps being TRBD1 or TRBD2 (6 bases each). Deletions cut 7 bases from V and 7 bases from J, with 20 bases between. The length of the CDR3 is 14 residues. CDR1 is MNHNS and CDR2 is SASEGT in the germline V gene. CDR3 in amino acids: CASTRARWGAEQYF. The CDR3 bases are TGTGCCAGCACCCGCGCCCGGTGGGGGGCTGAGCAGTACTTC.

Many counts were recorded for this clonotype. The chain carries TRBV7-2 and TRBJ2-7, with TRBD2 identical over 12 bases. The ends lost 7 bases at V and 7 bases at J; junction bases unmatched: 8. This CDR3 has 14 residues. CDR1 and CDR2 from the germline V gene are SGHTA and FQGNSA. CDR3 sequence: CASTRTSGKGEQYF. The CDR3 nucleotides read TGTGCCAGCACCCGGACTAGCGGGAAGGGTGAGCAGTACTTC.

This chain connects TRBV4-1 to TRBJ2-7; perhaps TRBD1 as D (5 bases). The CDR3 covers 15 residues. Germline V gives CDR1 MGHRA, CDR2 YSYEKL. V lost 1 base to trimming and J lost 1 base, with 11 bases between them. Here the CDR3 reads CASSQAQAGSYEQYF. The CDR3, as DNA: TGCGCCAGCAGCCAAGCCCAGGCAGGGTCCTACGAGCAGTACTTC.

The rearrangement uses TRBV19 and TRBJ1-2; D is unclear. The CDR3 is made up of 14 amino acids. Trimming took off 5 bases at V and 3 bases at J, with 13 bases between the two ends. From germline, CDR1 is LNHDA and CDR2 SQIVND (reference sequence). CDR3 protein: CASSRTMLDYGYTF. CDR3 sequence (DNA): TGTGCCAGTAGTCGAACGATGCTGGACTATGGCTACACCTTC.

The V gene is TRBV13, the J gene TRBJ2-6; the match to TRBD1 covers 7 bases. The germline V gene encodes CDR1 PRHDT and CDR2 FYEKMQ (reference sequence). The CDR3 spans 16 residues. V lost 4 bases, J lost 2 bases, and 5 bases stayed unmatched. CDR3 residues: CASSSDRVAGANVLTF. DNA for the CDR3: TGTGCCAGCAGCTCTGACAGGGTGGCTGGGGCCAACGTCCTGACTTTC.

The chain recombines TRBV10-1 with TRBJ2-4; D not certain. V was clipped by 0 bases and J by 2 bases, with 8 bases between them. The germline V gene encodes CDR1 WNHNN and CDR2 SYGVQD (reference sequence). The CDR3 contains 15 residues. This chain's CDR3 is CASSESVVPKNIQYF. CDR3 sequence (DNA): TGCGCCAGCAGTGAGTCAGTCGTTCCCAAAAACATTCAGTACTTC.

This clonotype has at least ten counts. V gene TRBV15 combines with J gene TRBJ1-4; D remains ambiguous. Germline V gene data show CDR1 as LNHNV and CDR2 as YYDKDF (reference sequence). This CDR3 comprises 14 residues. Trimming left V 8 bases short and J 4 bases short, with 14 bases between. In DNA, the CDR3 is TGTGCCACCTCGTTTCAGAAGCTTAATGAAAAACTGTTTTTT. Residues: CATSFQKLNEKLFF.